The rows below give T cell receptor beta chains drawn from one sample of a study of cytomegalovirus exposure and HLA in healthy donors. Sequenced by immunoSEQ multiplex PCR; TCRdb stores in-frame clones only, minus some. The top ten clones hold 20% to 25% of a sample with 65,000 to 85,000 clones, 79% of them seen once. Material for sequencing was PBMCs. These receptors all come from a woman aged 40 to 50 in good health and CMV-seropositive. The CDR3 runs from the conserved cysteine through the conserved F or W. Fields, in order: clone size, D gene, J gene, V gene, CDR3 DNA, CDR3 protein. The D gene is left open where the match is weak. Clone size is given for some rows only: seen once, a few or many times, or a class if the clone is expanded.

>few|TRBD1|TRBJ1-3|TRBV28
TGTGCCAGCAGCCCTGACAGGGGCAGAAACACCATATATTTT
CASSPDRGRNTIYF
>.|.|TRBJ1-1|TRBV19
TGTGCCAGTAGTAACCAGGGGATTGGCACTGAAGCTTTCTTT
CASSNQGIGTEAFF
>.|TRBD2|TRBJ2-2|TRBV5-1
TGCGCCAGCAGCGTCGGGACTAGCGCGAACACCGGGGAGCTGTTTTTT
CASSVGTSANTGELFF
>.|.|TRBJ2-1|TRBV5-1
TGCGCCAGCAGCTTGGCCGAGACTTACAATGAGCAGTTCTTC
CASSLAETYNEQFF
>.|TRBD1|TRBJ2-7|TRBV19
TGTGCCAGTAGTACTCGACAGGGGGCTTCGCCCGAGCAGTACTTC
CASSTRQGASPEQYF
>.|.|TRBJ1-1|TRBV7-2
TGTGCCAGCAGCTTGAACAGGAACACTGAAGCTTTCTTT
CASSLNRNTEAFF
>.|.|TRBJ2-7|TRBV15
TGTGCCACCAGCAGAGGGGTACTAGGAACCTACGAGCAGTACTTC
CATSRGVLGTYEQYF
>.|TRBD2|TRBJ2-1|TRBV4-2
TGTGCCAGCAGCCCGGGACTAGCGGACAACAATGAGCAGTTCTTC
CASSPGLADNNEQFF
>.|TRBD2|TRBJ2-7|TRBV7-9
TGTGCCAGCAGTTCCATGTCTAGCGGGAGCTACGAGCAGTACTTC
CASSSMSSGSYEQYF
>.|.|TRBJ1-2|TRBV7-9
TGTGCCAGCAGCTTAGTACAGGGTTCCGGCTACACCTTC
CASSLVQGSGYTF
>.|TRBD1|TRBJ1-6|TRBV5-1
TGCGCCAGCAGCTCCGGACAGGGGGCGGATAGTTCACCCCTCCACTTT
CASSSGQGADSSPLHF
>.|TRBD1|TRBJ1-2|TRBV19
TGTGCCAGCTCTGACACGGGACAGTCAGTCTATGGCTACACCTTC
CASSDTGQSVYGYTF
>few|.|TRBJ2-7|TRBV6-1
TGTGCCGTCCGTCTAGCCTACGAGCAGTACTTC
CAVRLAYEQYF
>.|TRBD1|TRBJ2-3|TRBV19
TGTGCCAGTAGTGTCCCGGGGACAGCCACAGATACGCAGTATTTT
CASSVPGTATDTQYF
>.|.|TRBJ1-2|TRBV25-1
TGTGCCAGCAGTGAATATACGGGGGTCCATGGCTACACCTTC
CASSEYTGVHGYTF
>.|TRBD1|TRBJ2-7|TRBV19
TGTGCCAGTAGTACACAGGGGGTTGGTCTCTACGAGCAGTACTTC
CASSTQGVGLYEQYF
>.|.|TRBJ1-1|TRBV28
TGTGCCAGCAGTGGACGGGCCGGGACAAGTTTCGCTGAAGCTTTCTTT
CASSGRAGTSFAEAFF
>few|TRBD2|TRBJ2-5|TRBV2
TGTGCCAGCAGTGAAACGCGGGGGGAACAAGAGACCCAGTACTTC
CASSETRGEQETQYF
>.|TRBD1|TRBJ1-2|TRBV6-1
TGTGCCAGCAGTGAGGGACAGGGAACCTATGGCTACACCTTC
CASSEGQGTYGYTF
>once|.|TRBJ1-1|TRBV25-1
TGTGCCAGCAAACTTGAGGGGCGGGGTGAAGCTTTCTTT
CASKLEGRGEAFF
>few|.|TRBJ1-6|TRBV2
TGTGCCACGATACCAAACGGGGTTAGGAGTTCACCCCTCCACTTT
CATIPNGVRSSPLHF
>.|.|TRBJ2-3|TRBV6-5
TGTGCCAGCAGTTACGACAGAGCAGATACGCAGTATTTT
CASSYDRADTQYF
>.|.|TRBJ1-5|TRBV28
TGTGCCAGCAGTGAAATCCGGGATCCCCAGCATTTT
CASSEIRDPQHF
>.|TRBD2|TRBJ2-3|TRBV4-2
TGTGCCAGCAGCCCCAGCCCCGGGACTAGTCGGGCAGATACGCAGTATTTT
CASSPSPGTSRADTQYF
>.|.|TRBJ2-7|TRBV27
TGTGCCAGCAGAAAATCCGGTAACTCCTACGAGCAGTACTTC
CASRKSGNSYEQYF
>once|.|TRBJ2-7|TRBV2
TGTGCCAGCAGGGAAGGTTTGACAGGCCACGAGCAGTACTTC
CASREGLTGHEQYF
>.|TRBD1|TRBJ2-1|TRBV29-1
TGCAGCGTTGAAGACCGCAGGGGGCGGTCAAGTGAGCAGTTCTTC
CSVEDRRGRSSEQFF
>few|.|TRBJ1-2|TRBV5-1
TGCGCCAGCAGCCCTGACGGACTCTATGGCTACACCTTC
CASSPDGLYGYTF
>.|.|TRBJ2-1|TRBV6-5
TGTGCCAGCAGTTCCCCGACTAGTGGAATCTACAATGAGCAGTTCTTC
CASSSPTSGIYNEQFF
>.|.|TRBJ1-1|TRBV30
TGTGCCTGGGCAATTAGAAACACTGAAGCTTTCTTT
CAWAIRNTEAFF
>.|.|TRBJ1-2|TRBV30
TGTGCCTGGAGACAGGGTGGGGGCTACACCTTC
CAWRQGGGYTF
>.|TRBD2|TRBJ2-1|TRBV18
TGTGCCAGCTCACCACGAGCGGGATTCGACAATGAGCAGTTCTTC
CASSPRAGFDNEQFF
>.|TRBD1|TRBJ1-1|TRBV28
TGTGCCAGCAGTCTATTGGACAGGGGTAATTATAATTCGGCTTTCTTT
CASSLLDRGNYNSAFF
>.|.|TRBJ2-3|TRBV28
TGTGCCAGCAGTCAAACGCGGACTAAGGGGGATACGCAGTATTTT
CASSQTRTKGDTQYF
>.|TRBD1|TRBJ1-1|TRBV9
TGTGCCAGCAGCGTAGGAGGAGGGGACAGGCCTTTCTTT
CASSVGGGDRPFF
>.|TRBD2|TRBJ2-1|TRBV28
TGTGCCAGCAGTTTATGGACTAGCGGGAGCGGGGAGCAGTTCTTC
CASSLWTSGSGEQFF
>.|.|TRBJ2-7|TRBV5-1
TGCGCCAGCAGCTTCCGGAGCGAGAACTACGAGCAGTACTTC
CASSFRSENYEQYF
>.|.|TRBJ1-3|TRBV5-1
TGCGCCAGCAGCTTGGTGGACGGGACTGGAAACACCATATATTTT
CASSLVDGTGNTIYF
>.|TRBD1|TRBJ1-6|TRBV6-1
TGTGCCAGCAGTTTAGGGGACAGGGAAAATTCACCCCTCCACTTT
CASSLGDRENSPLHF
>.|.|TRBJ2-1|TRBV29-1
TGCAGCGTTGCGCGCGGCGGTTCCTACAATGAGCAGTTCTTC
CSVARGGSYNEQFF
>.|.|TRBJ2-1|TRBV6-5
TGTGCCAGCCGACTCGGGAAATTCAATGAGCAGTTCTTC
CASRLGKFNEQFF
>.|.|TRBJ1-6|TRBV5-5
TGTGCCAGCAGCTCGGGGTTGGGGCCCCTCCACTTT
CASSSGLGPLHF
>few|.|TRBJ1-2|TRBV5-1
TGCGCCAGCAGCTTGGGGCAGAGCGGAGCCTATGGCTACACCTTC
CASSLGQSGAYGYTF
>.|.|TRBJ2-3|TRBV5-1
TGCGCCAGCAGCTCCATGACAGACCCGATTGCGTATTTT
CASSSMTDPIAYF
>.|TRBD2|TRBJ2-7|TRBV19
TGTGCCAGTAGTATCGGTCCCGGGAGGATCGACGAGCAGTACTTC
CASSIGPGRIDEQYF
>.|.|TRBJ1-1|TRBV5-1
TGCGCCAGCAGCTTGACCGGGACTCACACTGAAGCTTTCTTT
CASSLTGTHTEAFF
>.|TRBD1|TRBJ1-2|TRBV7-2
TGTGCCAGCAGCACCCGGGACAGGGACTATGGCTACACCTTC
CASSTRDRDYGYTF
>once|.|TRBJ1-1|TRBV4-1
TGCGCCAGCAGCCAAGATCGCGGAGGAGCTTTCTTT
CASSQDRGGAFF
>.|TRBD1|TRBJ2-7|TRBV6-5
TGTGCCAGCAGAGAGGACAGGGCCCCCTACGAGCAGTACTTC
CASREDRAPYEQYF